Listed here are 11 T cell receptor beta chains from one sample, sequenced in a study of cytomegalovirus exposure and HLA in healthy donors. Amplification used 60 Vbeta primers and 13 Jbeta primers. Method: immunoSEQ multiplex PCR; TCRdb's copy keeps in-frame clones and lacks some. The top ten clones hold 0.2% to 0.25% of a sample with about 200,000 clones, around 79% of them seen once. The sequencing sample was made of PBMCs. The receptors originated from a girl aged 2 to 10 in good health and CMV-seronegative.

The chain recombines TRBV7-9 with TRBJ2-1, with TRBD2 matching 11 bases. The CDR3 spans 15 residues. With V trimmed by 6 bases and J by 7 bases, 8 bases remained unmatched. From germline, CDR1 is SEHNR and CDR2 FQNEAQ (reference sequence). The CDR3 spells CASRHSGRAGNEQFF. The CDR3 DNA follows: TGTGCCAGCAGACATAGCGGGAGGGCCGGTAATGAGCAGTTCTTC.

V is TRBV2 and J is TRBJ1-2; 7 nucleotides align to TRBD1. Per germline, CDR1 SNHLY and CDR2 FYNNEI. CDR3 size: 13 residues. V shed 7 bases and J 7 bases; nucleotides not matched to a gene: 9. CDR3 sequence: CASTTTGNVGYTF. CDR3 sequence (DNA): TGTGCCAGCACCACGACAGGGAATGTTGGCTACACCTTC.

The chain combines TRBV6-5 with TRBJ2-3, with D maybe TRBD1 (5 bases). Per the germline V gene, CDR1 is MNHEY and CDR2 is SVGAGI. The CDR3 spans 14 residues. V lost 4 bases, J lost 0 bases, and 8 bases lay in between. As DNA, the CDR3 is TGTGCCAGCAGTTTCGACAGAAGCACAGATACGCAGTATTTT. Translating gives CASSFDRSTDTQYF.

The gene calls are TRBV12-5 and TRBJ1-1; 11 bases match TRBD1. V lost 6 bases and J lost 4; bases outside the gene matches: 10. Germline-derived CDR1 and CDR2 are LGHNT and FRNRAP. This CDR3 is built from 16 residues. CDR3 sequence (DNA): TGTGCTAGTGGCTTAGGACAGGGGGCTTATGGCACTGAAGCTTTCTTT. This translates into CASGLGQGAYGTEAFF.

In this sample, this clone turned up a few times. The chain joins TRBV27 to TRBJ2-7, with D hard to call. CDR1 MNHEY and CDR2 SMNVEV come from the germline V gene (reference sequence). Between the trimmed V and J ends, which lost 0 bases and 2 bases, there was a span of 8 bases. The CDR3 is 14 residues long. The DNA for the CDR3 is TGTGCCAGCAGTTTATCGCGCTACGCCTACGAGCAGTACTTC. The encoded protein is CASSLSRYAYEQYF.

The table lists this clone with a few counts. The chain has TRBV5-6 and TRBJ2-3; D gene unclear. V shed 0 bases and J shed 0 bases, with 11 bases lying between them. The CDR3 sequence is 16 residues long. Germline V gene data show CDR1 as SGHDT and CDR2 as YYEEEE. The DNA of the CDR3 is TGTGCCAGCAGCTTGGGTCGGTACGGGAGCACAGATACGCAGTATTTT. It yields the protein CASSLGRYGSTDTQYF.

The genes are TRBV6-5 and TRBJ2-1; TRBD2 matches at 7 bases. V was clipped by 7 bases and J by 7 bases; unmatched bases: 7. Germline V gene lookup returns CDR1 MNHEY and CDR2 SVGAGI. The CDR3 runs 13 residues. The CDR3 reads CASTAGLWNEQFF. The CDR3 DNA is TGTGCCAGCACAGCGGGGCTGTGGAATGAGCAGTTCTTC.

V and J are TRBV15 and TRBJ2-5; D remains unclear. In germline, CDR1 is LNHNV, CDR2 YYDKDF (reference sequence). This CDR3 is built from 17 residues. Between the trimmed V and J ends, which lost 0 bases and 5 bases, there was a span of 19 bases. The CDR3 spells CATSRDVRQRIRETQYF. Written as DNA, the CDR3 is TGTGCCACCAGCAGAGATGTGCGACAAAGGATCCGGGAGACCCAGTACTTC.

The V gene is TRBV2, the J gene TRBJ2-7, with TRBD2 as a possible D gene (6 bases). The CDR3 totals 12 residues. Germline values: CDR1 SNHLY, CDR2 FYNNEI. Deletions cut 8 bases from V and 9 bases from J, with 17 bases between. In nucleotides, the CDR3 is TGTGCCAGCTCGCCCGGGCGGGGCGTGCAGTACTTC. It yields the protein CASSPGRGVQYF.

There are a few counts of this clone. The chain employs TRBV6-4 and TRBJ2-5, with D uncertain. Germline V gene sequence: CDR1 MRHNA, CDR2 SNTAGT. V lost 4 bases to trimming and J lost 5 bases, with 11 bases between them. The CDR3 consists of 13 residues. In DNA form, the CDR3 reads TGTGCCAGCAGTGTCCAGTTTGGCGAGACCCAGTACTTC. Amino acids: CASSVQFGETQYF.

V usage is TRBV6-1 and J usage is TRBJ1-4, with a tentative D call TRBD1 (6 bases). The CDR3 contains 16 residues. V lost 2 bases and J lost 7, with 17 bases in between. Germline V gene sequence: CDR1 MNHNS, CDR2 SASEGT. This CDR3 is CASSEQAPGGGEKLFF. As DNA, the CDR3 is TGTGCCAGCAGTGAACAGGCACCGGGGGGCGGTGAAAAACTGTTTTTT.